One and the same sample provided the 12 T cell receptor beta chains below, sequenced in a study of blood T cell repertoires in COVID-19. Sequencing used immunoSEQ multiplex PCR; TCRdb keeps in-frame clones, though not all of them. The data contain some 490,000 clones, approximately 85% of them singletons. The sample comprised peripheral blood. Receptors were obtained from a human donor in a cohort sampled during active COVID-19.

V is TRBV30 and J is TRBJ2-1, with 8 bases matching TRBD2. Unmatched junction bases numbered 8, after V lost 3 bases and J lost 4 bases. The CDR3 spans 15 residues. The germline V gene has CDR1 GTSNPN and CDR2 SVGIG (reference sequence). The CDR3 DNA reads TGTGCCTGGAGACCCCCGGGGGGGCCTTACAATGAGCAGTTCTTC. Encoded protein: CAWRPPGGPYNEQFF.

This chain connects TRBV28 to TRBJ2-2; D remains unclear. Germline assignment: CDR1 MDHEN and CDR2 SYDVKM. The CDR3 has 12 residues. Between the trimmed V and J ends, which lost 4 bases and 4 bases, there was a span of 4 bases. The CDR3 sequence: CASSWATGELFF. The CDR3 DNA is TGTGCCAGCAGTTGGGCCACCGGGGAGCTGTTTTTT.

This chain's CDR3 is CASSLDETGGLPQHF. The CDR3 DNA is TGTGCCAGCAGCTTAGATGAGACAGGGGGACTGCCCCAGCATTTT. The chain links TRBV11-2 to TRBJ1-5; 9 positions agree with TRBD1. CDR1 is SGHAT and CDR2 is FQNNGV in the germline V gene. The CDR3 runs 15 residues. Trimming cost V 0 bases and J 9 bases; bases outside gene matches: 6.

The CDR3 region is CASRSTRRGLLQPQHF. The CDR3 DNA sequence: TGTGCCAGCAGATCCACTCGTAGGGGGCTCCTTCAGCCCCAGCATTTT. V usage is TRBV27 and J usage is TRBJ1-5, with 7 bases aligning to TRBD1. The germline CDR1 and CDR2 sequences are MNHEY and SMNVEV (reference sequence). V lost 6 bases and J lost 6; bases outside the gene matches: 14. The CDR3 spans 16 residues.

Here the CDR3 DNA reads TGTGCCAGTAGAAGCAATTTGGTCTATGGCTACACCTTC. It is translated as CASRSNLVYGYTF. This rearrangement joins TRBV19 to TRBJ1-2; unclear D gene. From germline, CDR1 is LNHDA and CDR2 SQIVND (reference sequence). Trimming stripped 6 bases from V and 4 bases from J, with 12 bases between. The length of the CDR3 is 13 residues.

The chain uses TRBV24-1 and TRBJ2-7; TRBD1 matches at 8 bases. The V gene's germline CDR1 is KGHDR and CDR2 SFDVKD. This CDR3 region has 14 residues. Trimming took 4 bases from V and 3 from J; bases not matched to a gene: 4. The CDR3 DNA reads as TGTGCCACCAGTGACGCAGGGGGCGGCTACGAGCAGTACTTC. This codes for CATSDAGGGYEQYF.

This clone was seen once. The chain has TRBV5-1 and TRBJ1-1, with D uncertain. The CDR3 contains 17 residues. Deletions cut 0 bases from V and 1 base from J, with 16 bases between. Germline values: CDR1 SGHRS, CDR2 YFSETQ. For the CDR3, the DNA is TGCGCCAGCAGCTTGGGTCTCTCCCTAACAGAGAACACTGAAGCTTTCTTT. Residues: CASSLGLSLTENTEAFF.

This clone was observed a handful of times. The chain is built from TRBV7-9 and TRBJ2-7; D unclear. The germline V gene has CDR1 SEHNR and CDR2 FQNEAQ (reference sequence). This CDR3 is built from 13 residues. V lost 5 bases and J 0 bases, leaving 8 bases between the germline ends. The CDR3 DNA follows: TGTGCCAGCAGCGATCCGGGCTCCTACGAGCAGTACTTC. It translates to CASSDPGSYEQYF.

CDR3 DNA: TGTGCCTGGAGTGTACTCGGCGGGAGATTGGATGAGCAGTTCTTC. Translating it yields CAWSVLGGRLDEQFF. The chain employs TRBV30 and TRBJ2-1, with 7 bases aligning to TRBD2. The CDR3 length is 15 residues. Germline CDR1 reads GTSNPN; CDR2 reads SVGIG (reference sequence). Trimming removed 0 bases from V and 8 bases from J; junction bases left unmatched: 10. Based on the CDR3 plus reference TRBV30 and TRBJ2-1, the full variable domain is SQTIHQWPATLVQPVGSPLSLECTVEGTSNPNLYWYRQAAGRGLQLLFYSVGIGQISSEVPQNLSASRPQDRQFILSSKKLLLSDSGFYLCAWSVLGGRLDEQFFGPGTRLTVL.

The V and J genes are TRBV5-1 and TRBJ2-3; tentatively, D is TRBD2 (6 bases). Trimming stripped 3 bases from V and 2 bases from J, with 13 bases between. This CDR3 spans 15 amino acids. Germline CDR1 and CDR2: SGHRS and YFSETQ. Here the CDR3 reads CASSSGERNTDTQYF. CDR3 nucleotide sequence: TGCGCCAGCAGCTCGGGAGAGAGAAACACAGATACGCAGTATTTT.

The rearrangement joins TRBV7-8 to TRBJ1-1; the match to TRBD1 covers 9 bases. V dropped 5 bases and J dropped 1; count of bases not matched to a gene: 5. There are 15 residues in the CDR3. CDR1 is SGHVS and CDR2 is FQNEAQ in the germline V gene. The CDR3 loop reads CASSPGTGSNTEAFF. CDR3 coding DNA: TGTGCCAGCAGCCCTGGGACAGGGTCGAACACTGAAGCTTTCTTT.

The chain is built from TRBV19 and TRBJ1-2, with D unclear. Trimming took 8 bases from V and 8 from J, leaving 9 bases between them. CDR3 length equals 10 residues. Per the germline V gene, CDR1 is LNHDA and CDR2 is SQIVND (reference sequence). The CDR3: CASSENGYTF. CDR3 DNA: TGTGCCAGTTCGGAGAACGGCTACACCTTC.